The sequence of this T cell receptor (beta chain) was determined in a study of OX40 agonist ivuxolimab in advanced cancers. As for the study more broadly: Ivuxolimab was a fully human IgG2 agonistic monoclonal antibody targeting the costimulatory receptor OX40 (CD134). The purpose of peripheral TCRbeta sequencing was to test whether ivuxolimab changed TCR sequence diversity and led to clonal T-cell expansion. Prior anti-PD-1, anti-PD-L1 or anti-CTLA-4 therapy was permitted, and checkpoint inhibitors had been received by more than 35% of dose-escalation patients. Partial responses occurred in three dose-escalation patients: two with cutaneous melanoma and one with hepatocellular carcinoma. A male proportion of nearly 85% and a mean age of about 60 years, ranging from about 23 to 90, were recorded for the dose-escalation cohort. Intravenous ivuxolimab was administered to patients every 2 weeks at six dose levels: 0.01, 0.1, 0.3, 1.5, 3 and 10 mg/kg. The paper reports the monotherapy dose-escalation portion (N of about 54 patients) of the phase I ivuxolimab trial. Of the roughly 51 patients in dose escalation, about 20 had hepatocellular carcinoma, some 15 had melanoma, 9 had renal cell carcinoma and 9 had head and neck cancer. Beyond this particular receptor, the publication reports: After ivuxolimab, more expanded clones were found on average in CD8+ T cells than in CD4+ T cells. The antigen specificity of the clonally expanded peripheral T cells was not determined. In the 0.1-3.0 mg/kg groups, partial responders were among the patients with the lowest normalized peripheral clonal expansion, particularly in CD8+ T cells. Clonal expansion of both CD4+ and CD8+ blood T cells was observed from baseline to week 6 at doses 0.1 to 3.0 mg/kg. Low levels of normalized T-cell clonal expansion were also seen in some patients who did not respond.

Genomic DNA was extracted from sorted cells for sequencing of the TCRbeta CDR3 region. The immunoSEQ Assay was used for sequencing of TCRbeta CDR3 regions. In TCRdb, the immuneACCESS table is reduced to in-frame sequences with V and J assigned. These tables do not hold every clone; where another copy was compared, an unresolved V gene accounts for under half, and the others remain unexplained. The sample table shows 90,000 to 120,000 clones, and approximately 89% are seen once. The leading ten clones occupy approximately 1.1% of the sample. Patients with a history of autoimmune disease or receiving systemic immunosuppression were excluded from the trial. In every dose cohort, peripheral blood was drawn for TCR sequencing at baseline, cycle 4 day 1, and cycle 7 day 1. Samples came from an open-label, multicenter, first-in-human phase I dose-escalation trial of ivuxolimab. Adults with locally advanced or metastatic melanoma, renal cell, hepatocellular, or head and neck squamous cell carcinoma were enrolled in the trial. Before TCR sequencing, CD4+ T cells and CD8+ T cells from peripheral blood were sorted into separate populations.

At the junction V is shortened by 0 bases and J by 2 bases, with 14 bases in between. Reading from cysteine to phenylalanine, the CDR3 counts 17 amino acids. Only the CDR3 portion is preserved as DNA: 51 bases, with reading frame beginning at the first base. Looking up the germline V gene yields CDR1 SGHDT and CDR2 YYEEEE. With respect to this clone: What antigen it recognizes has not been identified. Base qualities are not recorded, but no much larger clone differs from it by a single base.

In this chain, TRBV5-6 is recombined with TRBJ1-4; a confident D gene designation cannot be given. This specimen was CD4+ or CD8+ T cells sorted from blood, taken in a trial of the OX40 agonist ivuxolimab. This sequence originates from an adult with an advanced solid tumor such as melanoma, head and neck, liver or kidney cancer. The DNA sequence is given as TGTGCCAGCAGCTTGGCGGCAGCAGCCCGTACTAATGAAAAACTGTTTTTT. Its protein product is CASSLAAAARTNEKLFF.